This T cell receptor (beta chain) appears in the sequencing data of a study of memory CD4+ T cells and cytomegalovirus serostatus (dated by TCRdb to about 2019). Context from the whole study: The cohort included approximately 35 healthy adults from Belgium, of whom 9 were CMV seropositive and about 25 were CMV seronegative. The study sequenced CD4+ memory TCRbeta repertoires of a Belgian cohort with known cytomegalovirus serostatus to replicate a published TCR-based CMV serostatus classifier.

Overall study outcomes, separate from this receptor: For predicting CMV serostatus, the median bootstrapped AUC was about 0.95 using the original framework and about 0.9 using a US-trained random forest. On the Belgian cohort, the classifier built on the original framework reached a median bootstrapped AUC of approximately 0.95, with a 95% CI of 0.76-1.00. Of around 160 previously reported CMV-associated TCRbeta sequences, around 67 appeared in the CD4+ memory repertoires, each in one to five individuals. The results were interpreted as suggesting that the CMV-associated TCR signature is mostly present in the CD4+ memory repertoire. Unlike the original study, which covered naive and memory CD4+ and CD8+ populations, the Belgian study sequenced only CD4+CD45RO+ memory cells.

V is pared back by 0 bases and J by 4 bases, with 10 bases lying between the germline termini. From cysteine to phenylalanine, the CDR3 is 14 amino acids long. Only the CDR3 DNA stays, 42 bases, in frame from base 1. The germline V gene gives CDR1 as LGHNA and CDR2 as YNFKEQ. A FACSAria II was used to sort memory CD4+ T cells, defined as single viable CD3+CD4+CD8-CD45RO+ cells. CMV serostatus was assessed using a Roche Elecsys assay, by which serum IgG against CMV pp150, pp28, p38 and p52 was detected. After thawing, total CD4+ T cells were enriched by positive selection with CD4 magnetic microbeads. The samples came from a separate study whose specific focus was interrogating the CD4+ T cell memory repertoire. Peripheral blood mononuclear cells were isolated and cryopreserved following standard operating procedures; serum was stored at -80 °C. Staining used CD3-PerCP (BW264/56), CD4-APC (RPA-T4), CD45RO-PE (UCHT1) and CD8-Pacific Orange (3B5) antibodies, with Sytox blue excluding non-viable cells.

Notes on this clone: The clone's antigen remains unknown. The record has no base qualities; no much larger clone is one base away.

Genomic DNA was extracted from sorted cells with the Quick-DNA Microprep Kit. TCRbeta DNA was amplified with the immunoSEQ hsTCRbeta kit following the manufacturer's protocol. An Illumina MiSeq instrument was used to sequence the TCRbeta libraries. The original pipeline was this. Following removal of out-of-frame sequences, about 2,200,000 distinct TCRbeta sequences were retained, with an average of about 63,000 per individual. Each individual was scored according to the count of roughly 160 previously reported CMV-associated TCRbeta sequences and the total productive distinct TCRbeta count. A beta-binomial model was reimplemented in Python, and random forests from scikit-learn, run with default parameters, were trained on data from the US cohort. Classifier performance on the Belgian cohort was reported as the median AUC with percentile confidence intervals calculated over 10,000 bootstrap iterations. This is the immuneACCESS table as TCRdb keeps it, with only in-frame sequences that have V and J called. A part of the clones is gone; compared with another copy, unresolved V genes explain less than half, and the rest is unexplained. V and J calls and clone size are copied from that table; D and trimming were computed from the DNA. The sample includes about 43,000 clones, with more than 60% observed a single time. Roughly 0.6% of the sample is taken by the ten largest.

Source material: memory CD4+ T cells from blood. The receptor was isolated from an adult in good health and CMV-seronegative. Here the chain combines TRBV4-2 and TRBJ2-7; the D gene is possibly TRBD1 or TRBD2, with 5 bases matching each. The CDR3 reads CASSQDRDGYEQYF. The bases read TGTGCCAGCAGCCAAGATCGGGACGGTTACGAGCAGTACTTC.